Sequencing of this T cell receptor (beta chain) was carried out in a study of graft-versus-host responses after intestinal transplantation (dated by TCRdb to about 2021). For context, the study as a whole: Recipients received multivisceral, liver-intestinal, or isolated intestinal transplants. Every recipient was given anti-thymocyte globulin induction, followed by about three years of maintenance tacrolimus and steroids. After intestinal transplantation, graft-versus-host and host-versus-graft alloreactive T cell clones were followed in the graft, circulation and bone marrow using bulk TCR-beta CDR3 sequencing. To identify alloreactive clones, pre-transplant mixed lymphocyte reaction products were sequenced and then compared with unstimulated pre-transplant donor and recipient T cells. The cohort enrolled 20 to 25 intestinal transplant recipients, one of whom was a retransplant, and a few patients without pretransplant specimens were excluded. Donor T cell macrochimerism was defined as a peak of at least 4% donor T cells among recipient peripheral blood mononuclear cells. Instead of going to the commercial service, samples from a few later patients were sequenced in-house on an Illumina MiSeq and processed with MiXCR.

Looking up the germline V gene yields CDR1 LGHNA and CDR2 YSLEER. There are 20 amino acids in the CDR3, from cysteine to phenylalanine inclusive. Of all the DNA, just the CDR3 is kept, 60 bases in frame from base 1. At the junction V is shortened by 0 bases and J by 4 bases; bases outside the gene matches: 20. Libraries were constructed by the immunoSEQ multiplex PCR assay. In most patients, genomic DNA was isolated using the Qiagen DNeasy Blood and Tissue Kit and sent frozen to Adaptive Biotechnologies for TCR sequencing. Adaptive Biotechnologies carried out high-throughput TCR-beta CDR3 sequencing of genomic DNA for most patients. In the paper's pipeline: TCR sequencing data for some 19 patients were retrieved from Adaptive's ImmunoSEQ software; three other patients were processed with MiXCR and VDJtools. To correct CD4 versus CD8 sorting errors, sequences present in both subsets at a frequency ratio below 5:1 were removed. CDR3 nucleotide sequences shared between donor and recipient were removed because their origin could not be assigned. To be classed as alloreactive, a clone needed at least 2-fold expansion over unstimulated cells and a minimum CFSE-low frequency of 0.002% (template counts) or 0.001% (read counts). Mappable clones were those detected in sequenced pre-transplant spleen, lymph node, or MLR CFSE-low populations of the donor or recipient. The cumulative frequency of alloreactive clones was calculated as a percentage of all sequences, weighted by copy number. TCRdb limited this immuneACCESS table to in-frame rearrangements with V and J called. A share of clones is missing; checked studies link under half to unresolved V genes, and the rest is unexplained. That table is the source of V, J and clone size, and D and trimming were worked out from the DNA. This sample lists 35,000 to 50,000 clones; about 96% were detected once. The ten biggest clones cover 0.22% of the sample.

What the work shows at the level of the full study, not this receptor alone: The relatively low number and heterogeneity of intestinal transplant patients limited the conclusions. In patients with donor T cell macrochimerism, the allografts had high GvH to HvG T cell clonal ratios. GvH clones were found in recipient bone marrow, and some of the GvH clones appeared earlier in ileal mucosa or blood, which is consistent with an intestinal mucosal origin. Early after transplant, peak levels of circulating GvH clones were associated with declines in HvG clones.

This specimen's time point label, interpreted: cells obtained before transplantation from donor or recipient. CD3+CD4+ and CD3+CD8+ populations were FACS-sorted from unstimulated pre-transplant donor and recipient cells taken from spleen or lymph nodes. Note on this clone: Its specific antigen is unknown. Per-nucleotide qualities are absent, and no much larger clonotype sits a single base away.

Sequencing was performed on unstimulated CD8+ T cells sorted from spleen or lymph node cells, taken before transplant. The receptor was isolated from a human donor who was the organ donor for an intestinal transplant. Here the chain combines TRBV4-3 and TRBJ2-7, with TRBD1 matching 8 junction bases. The CDR3 in this case is CASSQDLIRQGDRGRYEQYF. The sequence in DNA is TGCGCCAGCAGCCAAGACCTAATAAGACAAGGAGACAGGGGTAGATACGAGCAGTACTTC.